The 10 T cell receptor beta chains in this list originate from one sample, sequenced in a study of cytomegalovirus exposure and HLA in healthy donors. TCRdb's table, derived via immunoSEQ multiplex PCR, lists solely in-frame clones and lacks some. The profile shows more than 250,000 clones, roughly 90% of them singletons. Sequences were obtained from PBMCs. Receptor source: a woman in her 30s in good health and CMV-seropositive.

J is TRBJ1-1 and V is TRBV18; tentative D call: TRBD1 (6 bases). V was cut by 0 bases and J by 1 base, with 9 bases left in between. Germline values: CDR1 KGHSH, CDR2 LQKENI. The CDR3 spans 15 residues. Here the CDR3 reads CASSPPQGGNTEAFF. DNA for the CDR3: TGTGCCAGCTCACCACCACAGGGAGGGAACACTGAAGCTTTCTTT.

The rearrangement links TRBV5-1 to TRBJ1-5; the match to TRBD1 covers 7 bases. The CDR3 length is 17 residues. The V gene's germline CDR1 is SGHRS and CDR2 YFSETQ. With V trimmed by 7 bases and J by 0 bases, 13 bases remained unmatched. This CDR3 is CASSDRELTYSNQPQHF. As DNA, the CDR3 is TGCGCCAGCTCAGACAGGGAGCTGACATATAGCAATCAGCCCCAGCATTTT.

This sequence joins TRBV7-9 and TRBJ1-1; a possible D gene is TRBD1 (6 bases). Germline assignment: CDR1 SEHNR and CDR2 FQNEAQ (reference sequence). V was cut by 6 bases and J by 1 base, with 15 bases left in between. The CDR3 is 15 amino acids. The DNA for the CDR3 is TGTGCCAGCAGTTTACCAGGGGACCCGAACACTGAAGCTTTCTTT. The encoded protein is CASSLPGDPNTEAFF.

The table lists this clone with a count of one. The V and J genes are TRBV25-1 and TRBJ2-1, with D possibly being TRBD1 or TRBD2 (5 bases each). Between the trimmed V and J ends, which lost 2 bases and 12 bases, there was a span of 14 bases. The CDR3 loop spans 13 amino acids. Germline V gene data show CDR1 as MGHDK and CDR2 as SYGVNS. CDR3 in amino acids: CASSERGAELQFF. CDR3 DNA: TGTGCCAGCAGTGAAAGAGGGGCAGAGTTGCAGTTCTTC.

This clone was seen only once. J is TRBJ2-2 and V is TRBV5-4, with a possible D match to TRBD1 (6 bases). V was pared by 4 bases and J by 6 bases, with 19 bases between. From germline, CDR1 is SGHNT and CDR2 YYREEE (reference sequence). The CDR3 totals 16 residues. The DNA of the CDR3 is TGTGCCAGCAGCAGGGGGACCCCCGTTCTGGCCGGGGAGCTGTTTTTT. This codes for CASSRGTPVLAGELFF.

The V and J genes are TRBV4-1 and TRBJ1-2; D gene unclear. V lost 3 bases and J 2 bases, leaving 13 bases between the germline ends. Per germline, CDR1 MGHRA and CDR2 YSYEKL. The CDR3 is 15 amino acids. The CDR3 reads CASSQGLEGNYGYTF. In DNA form, the CDR3 reads TGCGCCAGCAGCCAGGGCCTAGAGGGCAACTATGGCTACACCTTC.

The chain employs TRBV12-1 and TRBJ2-2; the table calls TRBD2, which could not be checked here. TRBV12-1 is annotated as a pseudogene. The CDR3 is 15 residues long. The CDR3: CASSLGGSNTGELFF. CDR3 bases: TGTGCCAGCAGCTTGGGGGGGTCGAACACCGGGGAGCTGTTTTTT.

This clone came up a few times. The chain is built from TRBV5-1 and TRBJ2-3; D remains ambiguous. Trimming took 3 bases from V and 4 from J, leaving 9 bases between them. The CDR3 is made up of 13 amino acids. Germline-derived CDR1 and CDR2 are SGHRS and YFSETQ. CDR3 residues: CASSWVTPDTQYF. The DNA of the CDR3 is TGCGCCAGCAGCTGGGTCACCCCAGATACGCAGTATTTT.

The chain recombines TRBV5-6 with TRBJ2-7; 10 nucleotides agree with TRBD2. J was trimmed by 5 bases and V by 0 bases; bases with no gene match: 8. Germline V gene data show CDR1 as SGHDT and CDR2 as YYEEEE. There are 16 residues in the CDR3. This CDR3 is CASSLVSSGSMDEQYF. CDR3 nucleotide sequence: TGTGCCAGCAGCTTGGTCTCTAGCGGGAGTATGGACGAGCAGTACTTC.

The genes are TRBV19 and TRBJ2-5; weak D call: TRBD2 (5 bases). The CDR3 is 13 amino acids. With 4 bases removed from V and 4 bases from J, the gap between germline ends came to 10 bases. In germline, CDR1 is LNHDA, CDR2 SQIVND (reference sequence). CDR3 sequence: CASSRGSPETQYF. CDR3 coding DNA: TGTGCCAGTAGTAGAGGGTCCCCAGAGACCCAGTACTTC.